The 6 T cell receptor beta chains below all came from one sample that was sequenced in a study of CD8+CD57+ T cells in acquired aplastic anemia. TCR beta VDJ and CDR3 profiles were obtained from a genomic DNA template. TCRdb re-called the reads through MiXCR, storing one row per CDR3 protein. The profile covers 180,000 or so distinct CDR3 sequences, with about half appearing a single time and roughly 3% taken by the ten largest. Sequencing was performed on sorted CD4+, CD8+, or CD8+CD57+ T cells (not recorded which) from PBMCs. The receptor set was obtained from a human donor in good health.

This clonotype has ten or more counts. The V and J genes are TRBV7-9 and TRBJ2-7, with D unclear. The CDR3 has 12 residues. V was pared by 5 bases and J by 3 bases, with 8 bases between. CDR1 and CDR2 (germline): SEHNR, FQNEAQ (reference sequence). Here the CDR3 reads CASSPTLYEQYF. In nucleotides, the CDR3 is TGTGCCAGCAGCCCGACTCTCTACGAGCAGTACTTC.

On this clonotype: This clone may be a read error of a much larger clone one base away. This chain links TRBV6-5 with TRBJ2-7, with D maybe TRBD1 (7 bases). The CDR3 contains 15 residues. The V end lost 2 bases, the J end lost 8 bases, and 19 bases lay between the germline ends. CDR1 and CDR2 from the germline V gene are MNHEY and SVGAGI. CDR3 in DNA: TGTGCCAGCAGTTACATGGGGTCAGGGGGGTACAAGCAGTACTTC. Protein: CASSYMGSGGYKQYF.

The CDR3 nucleotides read TGCGCCAGCAGGCGAAGGGAAGGGGGGAACACTGAAGCTTTCTTT. This translates into CASRRREGGNTEAFF. The chain links TRBV5-1 to TRBJ1-1, with D possibly matching TRBD1 (6 bases). This CDR3 has 15 amino acids. The V gene's germline CDR1 is SGHRS and CDR2 YFSETQ. Trimming took 5 bases from V and 1 from J, leaving 15 bases between them. The full variable domain, rest sourced from reference TRBV5-1 and TRBJ1-1, is KAGVTQTPRYLIKTRGQQVTLSCSPISGHRSVSWYQQTPGQGLQFLFEYFSETQRNKGNFPGRFSGRQFSNSRSEMNVSTLELGDSALYLCASRRREGGNTEAFFGQGTRLTVV.

This clonotype was seen at least ten times. The rearrangement joins TRBV12-3 or TRBV12-4 to TRBJ2-1; no clear D gene. The CDR3 totals 11 residues. V lost 6 bases to trimming and J lost 10 bases, with 10 bases between them. Here the CDR3 reads CASRRSREQFF. The CDR3 DNA reads TGTGCCAGCAGGAGATCTCGCGAGCAGTTCTTC.

In regard to this clonotype: The CDR3 ends on some other residue instead of the conserved phenylalanine or tryptophan, so this is likely a read error. No DNA is shown, since the ends of the CDR3 on it are uncertain; the CDR3 is the one TCRdb lists. The J gene is TRBJ2-2, the V gene TRBV10-2; the D call in the table, TRBD1, was not verified against the DNA. With termini counted, the CDR3 has 14 amino acids. Germline CDR1 WSHSY, CDR2 SAAADI. CDR3 sequence reads: CASGTGWNTGEPFS.

This clonotype has a count of ten or more. The chain couples TRBV20-1 to TRBJ1-5; D may be TRBD1 (5 bases). Germline CDR1 reads DFQATT; CDR2 reads SNEGSKA (reference sequence). There are 15 residues in the CDR3. V shed 1 base and J shed 2 bases, with 12 bases lying between them. The CDR3 sequence is CSARAGEFGNQPQHF. CDR3 nucleotides: TGCAGTGCTAGAGCGGGGGAATTTGGCAATCAGCCCCAGCATTTT.